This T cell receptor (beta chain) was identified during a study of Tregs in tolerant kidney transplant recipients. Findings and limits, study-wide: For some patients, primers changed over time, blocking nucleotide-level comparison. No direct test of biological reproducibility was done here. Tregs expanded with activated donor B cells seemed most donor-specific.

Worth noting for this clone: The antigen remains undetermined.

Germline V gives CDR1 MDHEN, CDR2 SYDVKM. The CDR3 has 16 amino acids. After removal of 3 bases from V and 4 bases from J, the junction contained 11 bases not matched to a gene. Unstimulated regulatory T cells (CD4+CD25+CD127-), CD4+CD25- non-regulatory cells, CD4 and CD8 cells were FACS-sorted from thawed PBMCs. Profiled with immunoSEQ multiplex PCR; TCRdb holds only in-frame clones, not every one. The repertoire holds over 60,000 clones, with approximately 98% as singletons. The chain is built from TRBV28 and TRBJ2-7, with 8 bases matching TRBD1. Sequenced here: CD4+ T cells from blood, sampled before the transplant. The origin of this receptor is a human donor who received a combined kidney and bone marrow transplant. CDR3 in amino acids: CASSFPRTGYRYEQYF. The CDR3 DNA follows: TGTGCCAGCAGTTTTCCCCGGACAGGGTATCGATACGAGCAGTACTTC. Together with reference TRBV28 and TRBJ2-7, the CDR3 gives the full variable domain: DVKVTQSSRYLVKRTGEKVFLECVQDMDHENMFWYRQDPGLGLRLIYFSYDVKMKEKGDIPEGYSVSREKKERFSLILESASTNQTSMYLCASSFPRTGYRYEQYFGPGTRLTVT.